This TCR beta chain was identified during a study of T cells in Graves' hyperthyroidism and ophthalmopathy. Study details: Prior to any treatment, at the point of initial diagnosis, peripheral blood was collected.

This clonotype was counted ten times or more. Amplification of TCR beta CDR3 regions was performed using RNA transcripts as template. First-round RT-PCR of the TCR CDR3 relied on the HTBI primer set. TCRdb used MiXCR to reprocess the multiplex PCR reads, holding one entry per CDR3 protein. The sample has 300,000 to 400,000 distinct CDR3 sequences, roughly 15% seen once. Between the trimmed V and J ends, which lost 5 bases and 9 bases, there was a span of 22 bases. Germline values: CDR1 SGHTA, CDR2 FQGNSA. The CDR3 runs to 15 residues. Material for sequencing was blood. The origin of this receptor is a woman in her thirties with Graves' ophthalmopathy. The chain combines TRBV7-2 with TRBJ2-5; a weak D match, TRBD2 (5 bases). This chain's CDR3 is CASSLSSASSGSQYF. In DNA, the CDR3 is TGTGCCAGCAGCCTATCCTCGGCCTCTTCGGGGTCCCAGTACTTC.